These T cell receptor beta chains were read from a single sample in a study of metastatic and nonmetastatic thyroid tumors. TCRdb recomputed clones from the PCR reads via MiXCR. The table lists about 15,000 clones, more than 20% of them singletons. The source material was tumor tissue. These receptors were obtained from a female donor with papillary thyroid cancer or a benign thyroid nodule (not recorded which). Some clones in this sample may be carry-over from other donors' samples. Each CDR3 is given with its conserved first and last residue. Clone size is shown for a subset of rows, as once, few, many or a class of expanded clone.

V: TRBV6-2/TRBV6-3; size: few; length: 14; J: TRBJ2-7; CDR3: CASSPRTKGDEQYF
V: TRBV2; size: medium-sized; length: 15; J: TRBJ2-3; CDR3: CASSRQGPSTDTQYF
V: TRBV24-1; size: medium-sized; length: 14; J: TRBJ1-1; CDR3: CATRAGPWNTEAFF
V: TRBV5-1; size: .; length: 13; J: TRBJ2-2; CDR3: CASSHTSTADLFF
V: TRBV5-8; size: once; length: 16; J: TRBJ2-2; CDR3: CASSLETAEVAGELFF
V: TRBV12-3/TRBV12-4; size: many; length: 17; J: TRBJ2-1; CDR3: CASSPRFGTSVVHEQFF
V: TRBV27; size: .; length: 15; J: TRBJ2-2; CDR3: CASRALASATGELFF
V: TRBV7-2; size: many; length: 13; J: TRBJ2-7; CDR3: CASSLRQSYEQYF
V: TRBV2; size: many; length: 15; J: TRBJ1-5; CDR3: CASSGRATQNQPQHF
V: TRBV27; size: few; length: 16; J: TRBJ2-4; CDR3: CASSLIAGEGGNIQYF